These 15 T cell receptor beta chains were all obtained from the same sample, sequenced in a study of T-cell reconstitution after alpha-beta-depleted transplantation in children. Unique molecular identifiers were built into the TCRbeta library. TCRdb re-called the PCR reads with MiXCR, one entry per CDR3 protein. Counted here are approximately 83,000 distinct CDR3 sequences, 7% to 10% occurring once; the ten biggest clones make up 6.9%. The sample here was PBMCs from the stem cell graft donor, taken from the stem cell graft. The receptors were gathered from a human donor who donated a stem cell graft to a child with congenital amegakaryocytic thrombocytopenia.

This clonotype has at least ten counts. The genes are TRBV6-5 and TRBJ2-3; 12 bases map to TRBD2. With 4 bases clipped from V and 1 base from J, the junction kept 3 bases outside the gene matches. The germline gives CDR1 MNHEY, CDR2 SVGAGI. The CDR3 extends over 16 amino acids. CDR3 DNA sequence: TGTGCCAGCAGTTCCCCTAGCGGGAGGGGCACAGATACGCAGTATTTT. Translation gives CASSSPSGRGTDTQYF.

This clonotype occurred many times. Relative to the germline gene, one junction end is altered; a read error may explain this. The chain employs TRBV7-9 and TRBJ1-1, with D perhaps matching TRBD1 (5 bases). Germline assignment: CDR1 SEHNR and CDR2 FQNEAQ (reference sequence). CDR3 size: 13 residues. DNA of the CDR3: TGTACCAGCAGCCCGTTACTGACAGCTGAAGCTTTCTTT. It yields the protein CTSSPLLTAEAFF. Drawing the rest from reference TRBV7-9 and TRBJ1-1, the complete variable domain is DTGVSQNPRHKITKRGQNVTFRCDPISEHNRLYWYRQTLGQGPEFLTYFQNEAQLEKSRLLSDRFSAERPKGSFSTLEIQRTEQGDSAMYLCTSSPLLTAEAFFGQGTRLTVV.

This clonotype was detected many times. This sequence joins TRBV6-5 and TRBJ2-2, with D uncertain. CDR1 is MNHEY and CDR2 is SVGAGI in the germline V gene. The CDR3 extends over 12 amino acids. CDR3 bases: TGTGCGACCGGAGTTTATGCCGGGGAGCTGTTTTTT. It is translated as CATGVYAGELFF.

By sample fraction, this clonotype is medium-sized. This chain joins TRBV2 and TRBJ1-4; D is uncertain. Trimming shortened V by 3 bases and J by 5 bases, and 10 bases separated the two germline ends. This CDR3 comprises 14 residues. Germline V lookup: CDR1 SNHLY, CDR2 FYNNEI. CDR3 DNA: TGTGCCAGCAGTGATACGGGCCACAATGAAAAACTGTTTTTT. This translates into CASSDTGHNEKLFF. The entire variable domain, with the rest obtained from reference TRBV2 and TRBJ1-4, is as follows: EPEVTQTPSHQVTQMGQEVILRCVPISNHLYFYWYRQILGQKVEFLVSFYNNEISEKSEIFDDQFSVERPDGSNFTLKIRSTKLEDSAMYFCASSDTGHNEKLFFGSGTQLSVL.

A few counts support this clonotype. V usage is TRBV5-5 and J usage is TRBJ2-2; the match to TRBD2 covers 9 bases. Germline V gives CDR1 SGHKS, CDR2 YYEKEE (reference sequence). The CDR3 is 17 amino acids. The V segment lost 0 bases and the J segment 1 base; nucleotides outside the gene matches: 4. CDR3 region: CASSLGLAEMNTGELFF. In DNA form, the CDR3 reads TGTGCCAGCAGCTTGGGACTAGCGGAGATGAACACCGGGGAGCTGTTTTTT.

This clonotype was seen many times. V usage is TRBV5-5 and J usage is TRBJ2-1; 12 positions agree with TRBD2. The germline CDR1 and CDR2 sequences are SGHKS and YYEKEE (reference sequence). With V trimmed by 4 bases and J by 10 bases, 12 bases remained unmatched. The CDR3 is 16 amino acids. In DNA, the CDR3 is TGTGCCAGCAGCCCATTGACTAGCGGGAGATTAGGGGAGCAGTTCTTC. This encodes CASSPLTSGRLGEQFF.

This clonotype was seen ten or more times. This chain connects TRBV12-3 or TRBV12-4 to TRBJ2-7; 7 positions match TRBD1. The CDR3 totals 13 residues. Trimming took 6 bases from V and 5 from J; bases not matched to a gene: 7. The CDR3 bases are TGTGCCAGCAGCCCCGGGACAGAGAACGAGCAGTACTTC. This encodes CASSPGTENEQYF.

The chain joins TRBV12-3 or TRBV12-4 to TRBJ2-2; 9 bases agree with TRBD2. Unmatched junction bases numbered 7, after V lost 6 bases and J lost 5 bases. CDR3 length: 15 amino acids. The CDR3 loop is CASRGLADTTGELFF. The CDR3 region has the DNA TGTGCCAGCAGGGGACTAGCTGATACTACCGGGGAGCTGTTTTTT.

This clonotype was recorded many times. V gene TRBV20-1 combines with J gene TRBJ1-3; perhaps TRBD1 as D (5 bases). This CDR3 is built from 16 residues. Trimming took 0 bases from V and 2 from J, leaving 14 bases between them. Germline V CDR1 and CDR2: DFQATT, SNEGSKA (reference sequence). CDR3 sequence reads: CSARDLGGGAGNTIYF. CDR3 DNA sequence: TGCAGTGCTAGAGATCTGGGAGGAGGGGCTGGAAACACCATATATTTT.

The genes are TRBV7-8 and TRBJ2-7; 9 nucleotides align to TRBD1. This CDR3 is 15 amino acids long. Germline lookup yields CDR1 SGHVS and CDR2 FQNEAQ. The ends lost 4 bases at V and 6 bases at J; junction bases unmatched: 10. This CDR3 reads CASSSHRGRPGEQYF. CDR3 bases: TGTGCCAGCAGCTCTCACAGGGGGCGTCCCGGCGAGCAGTACTTC.

This clonotype has just a few counts. The chain recombines TRBV5-5 with TRBJ2-2; possibly TRBD2 for D (7 bases). The germline V gene encodes CDR1 SGHKS and CDR2 YYEKEE (reference sequence). This CDR3 is 14 amino acids long. V lost 5 bases to trimming and J lost 7 bases, with 15 bases between them. DNA of the CDR3: TGTGCCAGCAGTCCCCGGGGGGCCCTCGGGGAGCTGTTTTTT. It translates to CASSPRGALGELFF.

Ten or more counts support this clonotype. The chain is built from TRBV9 and TRBJ2-5; 8 positions match TRBD2. The germline CDR1 and CDR2 sequences are SGDLS and YYNGEE. The ends lost 0 bases at V and 1 base at J; junction bases unmatched: 5. The CDR3 contains 16 residues. For the CDR3, the DNA is TGTGCCAGCAGCGTAGCGGTAGCGGGGATCCAAGAGACCCAGTACTTC. Protein sequence: CASSVAVAGIQETQYF.

This clonotype was picked up many times. The V gene is TRBV20-1, the J gene TRBJ1-5, with 9 bases matching TRBD1. Germline loops: CDR1 DFQATT, CDR2 SNEGSKA (reference sequence). The CDR3 is 17 residues long. V lost 6 bases, J lost 1 base, and 13 bases stayed unmatched. Here the CDR3 DNA reads TGCAGTGCCCAAAGGACAGGGGTGGTCTTAAGCAATCAGCCCCAGCATTTT. Amino acids: CSAQRTGVVLSNQPQHF.

In this sample, this clonotype turned up many times. The chain links TRBV5-1 to TRBJ1-2; D not resolved. V lost 1 base and J lost 3, with 16 bases in between. The germline gives CDR1 SGHRS, CDR2 YFSETQ. This CDR3 comprises 16 residues. The CDR3 nucleotides read TGCGCCAGCAGCTTGTATCCCGACGGTGGTGACTATGGCTACACCTTC. Protein: CASSLYPDGGDYGYTF.

V usage is TRBV11-2 and J usage is TRBJ2-7; possibly TRBD2 for D (5 bases). This CDR3 has 15 amino acids. The germline gives CDR1 SGHAT, CDR2 FQNNGV. V dropped 1 base and J dropped 2 bases, with 12 bases sitting between them. The DNA of the CDR3 is TGTGCCAGCAGCTTAGGGGTAGCGTCAGCCTACGAGCAGTACTTC. Encoded protein: CASSLGVASAYEQYF.